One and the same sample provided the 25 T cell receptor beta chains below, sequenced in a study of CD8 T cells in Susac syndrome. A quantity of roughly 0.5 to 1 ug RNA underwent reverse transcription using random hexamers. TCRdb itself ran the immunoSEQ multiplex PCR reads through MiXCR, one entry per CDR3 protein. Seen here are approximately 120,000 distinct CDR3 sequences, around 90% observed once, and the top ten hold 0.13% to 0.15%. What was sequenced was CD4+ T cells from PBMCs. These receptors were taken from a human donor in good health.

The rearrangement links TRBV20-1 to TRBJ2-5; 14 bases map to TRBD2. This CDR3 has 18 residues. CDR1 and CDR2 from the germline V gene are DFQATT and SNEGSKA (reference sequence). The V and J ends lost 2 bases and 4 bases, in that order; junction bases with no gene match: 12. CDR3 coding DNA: TGCAGTGCTAGACTAGGACTAGCGGGAGGTTCGGTAGGAGAGACCCAGTACTTC. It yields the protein CSARLGLAGGSVGETQYF.

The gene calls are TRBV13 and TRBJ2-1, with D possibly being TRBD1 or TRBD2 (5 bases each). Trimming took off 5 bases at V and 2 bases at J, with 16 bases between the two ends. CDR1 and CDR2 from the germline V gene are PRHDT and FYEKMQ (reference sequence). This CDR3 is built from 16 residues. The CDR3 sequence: CASSPPRDGAYNEQFF. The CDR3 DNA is TGTGCCAGCAGCCCGCCCCGGGACGGAGCCTACAATGAGCAGTTCTTC.

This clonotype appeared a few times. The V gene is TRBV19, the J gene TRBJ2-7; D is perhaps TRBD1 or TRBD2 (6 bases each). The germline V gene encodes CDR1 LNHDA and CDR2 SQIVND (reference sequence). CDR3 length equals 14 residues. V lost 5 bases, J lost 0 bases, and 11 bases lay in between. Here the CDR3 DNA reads TGTGCCAGTAGTTACGGGGGCCTCTCCTACGAGCAGTACTTC. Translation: CASSYGGLSYEQYF.

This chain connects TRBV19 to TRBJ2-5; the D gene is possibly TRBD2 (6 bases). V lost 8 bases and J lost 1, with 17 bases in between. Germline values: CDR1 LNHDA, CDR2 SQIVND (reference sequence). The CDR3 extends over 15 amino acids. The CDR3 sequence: CASGGTSSGQETQYF. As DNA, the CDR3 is TGTGCCAGTGGTGGGACGAGTAGCGGCCAAGAGACCCAGTACTTC. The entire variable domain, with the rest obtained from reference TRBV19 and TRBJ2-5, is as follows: DGGITQSPKYLFRKEGQNVTLSCEQNLNHDAMYWYRQDPGQGLRLIYYSQIVNDFQKGDIAEGYSVSREKKESFPLTVTSAQKNPTAFYLCASGGTSSGQETQYFGPGTRLLVL.

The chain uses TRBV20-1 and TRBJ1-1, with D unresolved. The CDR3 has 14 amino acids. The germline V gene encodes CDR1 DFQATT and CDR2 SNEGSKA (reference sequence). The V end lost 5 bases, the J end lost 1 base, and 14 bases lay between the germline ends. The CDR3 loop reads CSAPRSERNTEAFF. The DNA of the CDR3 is TGCAGTGCTCCTAGATCGGAGAGGAACACTGAAGCTTTCTTT.

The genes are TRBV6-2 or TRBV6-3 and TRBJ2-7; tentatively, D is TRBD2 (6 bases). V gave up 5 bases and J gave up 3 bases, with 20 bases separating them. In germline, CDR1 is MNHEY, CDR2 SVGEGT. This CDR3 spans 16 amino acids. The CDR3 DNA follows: TGTGCCAGCAGTCCCCTGGGGATAGCGGATGACTACGAGCAGTACTTC. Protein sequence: CASSPLGIADDYEQYF.

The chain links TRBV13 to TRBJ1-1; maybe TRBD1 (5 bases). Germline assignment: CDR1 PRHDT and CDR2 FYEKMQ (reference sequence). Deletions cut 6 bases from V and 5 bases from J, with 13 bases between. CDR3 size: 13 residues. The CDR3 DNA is TGTGCCAGCAGGTCTGGGGGGTGGACTGAAGCTTTCTTT. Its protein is CASRSGGWTEAFF. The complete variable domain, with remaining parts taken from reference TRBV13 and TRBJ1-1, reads AAGVIQSPRHLIKEKRETATLKCYPIPRHDTVYWYQQGPGQDPQFLISFYEKMQSDKGSIPDRFSAQQFSDYHSELNMSSLELGDSALYFCASRSGGWTEAFFGQGTRLTVV.

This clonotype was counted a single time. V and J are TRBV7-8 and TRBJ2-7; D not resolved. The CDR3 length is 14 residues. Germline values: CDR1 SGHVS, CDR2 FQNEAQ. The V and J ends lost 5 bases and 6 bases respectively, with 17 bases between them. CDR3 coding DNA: TGTGCCAGCAGCCACTCCCAGTTAGGGTTCGAGCAGTACTTC. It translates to CASSHSQLGFEQYF.

In nucleotides, the CDR3 is TGCAGCGTTGACGGGACTAGCGTTAACAATGAGCAGTTCTTC. Protein sequence: CSVDGTSVNNEQFF. This chain connects TRBV29-1 to TRBJ2-1, with 10 bases lining up with TRBD2. The J segment lost 5 bases and the V segment lost 3 bases, leaving 4 bases of the junction unmatched. Germline CDR1 SQVTM, CDR2 ANQGSEA. The CDR3 has 14 residues.

The DNA of the CDR3 is TGTGCCAGCAGAGTCGATGCGGGCTCCTACAATGAGCAGTTCTTC. It yields the protein CASRVDAGSYNEQFF. This rearrangement joins TRBV6-5 to TRBJ2-1; tentatively, D is TRBD2 (5 bases). The V end lost 6 bases, the J end lost 0 bases, and 12 bases lay between the germline ends. There are 15 residues in the CDR3. Germline loops: CDR1 MNHEY, CDR2 SVGAGI.

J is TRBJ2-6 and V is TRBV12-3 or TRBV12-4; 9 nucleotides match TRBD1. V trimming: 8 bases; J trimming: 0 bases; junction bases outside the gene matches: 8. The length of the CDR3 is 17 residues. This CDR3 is CASVGQGISSGANVLTF. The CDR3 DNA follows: TGTGCCAGCGTGGGACAGGGAATCTCCTCTGGGGCCAACGTCCTGACTTTC.

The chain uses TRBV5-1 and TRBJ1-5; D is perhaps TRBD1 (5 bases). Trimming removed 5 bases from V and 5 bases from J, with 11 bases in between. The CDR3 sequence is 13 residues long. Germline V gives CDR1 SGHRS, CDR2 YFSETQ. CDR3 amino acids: CASSLGVDQPQHF. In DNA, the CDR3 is TGCGCCAGCAGTCTAGGGGTTGATCAGCCCCAGCATTTT. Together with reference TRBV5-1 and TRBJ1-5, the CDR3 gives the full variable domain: KAGVTQTPRYLIKTRGQQVTLSCSPISGHRSVSWYQQTPGQGLQFLFEYFSETQRNKGNFPGRFSGRQFSNSRSEMNVSTLELGDSALYLCASSLGVDQPQHFGDGTRLSIL.

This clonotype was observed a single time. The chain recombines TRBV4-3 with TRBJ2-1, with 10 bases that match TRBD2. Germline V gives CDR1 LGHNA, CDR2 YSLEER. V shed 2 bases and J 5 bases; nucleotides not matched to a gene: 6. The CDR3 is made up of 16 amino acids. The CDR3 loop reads CASSQRATSGNNEQFF. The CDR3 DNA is TGCGCCAGCAGCCAAAGGGCAACTAGCGGGAACAATGAGCAGTTCTTC.

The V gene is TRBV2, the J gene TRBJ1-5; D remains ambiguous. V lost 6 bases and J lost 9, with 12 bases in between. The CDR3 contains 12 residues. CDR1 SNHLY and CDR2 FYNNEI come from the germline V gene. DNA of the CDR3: TGTGCCAGCAGCGTCGGGCGAGTGCCCCAGCATTTT. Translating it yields CASSVGRVPQHF.

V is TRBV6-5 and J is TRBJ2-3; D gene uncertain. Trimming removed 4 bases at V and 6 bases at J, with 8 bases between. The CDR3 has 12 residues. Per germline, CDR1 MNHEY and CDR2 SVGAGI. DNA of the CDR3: TGTGCCAGCAGTTCTACGGTCGATACGCAGTATTTT. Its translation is CASSSTVDTQYF.

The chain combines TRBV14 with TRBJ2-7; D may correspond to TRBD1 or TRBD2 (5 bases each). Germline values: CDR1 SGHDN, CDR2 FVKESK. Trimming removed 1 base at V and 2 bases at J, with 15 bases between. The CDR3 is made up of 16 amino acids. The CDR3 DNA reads TGTGCCAGCAGCCAAGGGTTAGGGACCGAGACCTACGAGCAGTACTTC. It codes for CASSQGLGTETYEQYF.

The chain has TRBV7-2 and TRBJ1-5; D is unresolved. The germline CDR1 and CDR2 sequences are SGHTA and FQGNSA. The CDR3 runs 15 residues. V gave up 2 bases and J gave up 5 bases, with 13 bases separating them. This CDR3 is CASSLSGEADQPQHF. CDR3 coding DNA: TGTGCCAGCAGCTTATCTGGGGAGGCTGATCAGCCCCAGCATTTT.

The CDR3, as DNA: TGCAGCGTGCGATTACAGGTTAACTATGGCTACACCTTC. Translating it yields CSVRLQVNYGYTF. This rearrangement joins TRBV29-1 to TRBJ1-2, with D possibly being TRBD1 (5 bases). Germline lookup yields CDR1 SQVTM and CDR2 ANQGSEA. V lost 6 bases to trimming and J lost 1 base, with 12 bases between them. This CDR3 has 13 amino acids.

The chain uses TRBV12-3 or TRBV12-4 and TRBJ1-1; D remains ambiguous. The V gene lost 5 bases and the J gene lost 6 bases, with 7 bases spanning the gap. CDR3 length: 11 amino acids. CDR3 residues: CASSRGPEAFF. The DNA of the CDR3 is TGTGCCAGCAGTAGAGGCCCTGAAGCTTTCTTT.

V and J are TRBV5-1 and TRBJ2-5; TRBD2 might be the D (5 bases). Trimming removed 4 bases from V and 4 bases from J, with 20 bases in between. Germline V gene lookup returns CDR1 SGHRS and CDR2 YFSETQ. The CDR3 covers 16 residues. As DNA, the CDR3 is TGCGCCAGCAGCCGGGATTTAGTGGGCTTGGTAGAGACCCAGTACTTC. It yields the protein CASSRDLVGLVETQYF. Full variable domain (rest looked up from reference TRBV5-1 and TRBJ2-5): KAGVTQTPRYLIKTRGQQVTLSCSPISGHRSVSWYQQTPGQGLQFLFEYFSETQRNKGNFPGRFSGRQFSNSRSEMNVSTLELGDSALYLCASSRDLVGLVETQYFGPGTRLLVL.

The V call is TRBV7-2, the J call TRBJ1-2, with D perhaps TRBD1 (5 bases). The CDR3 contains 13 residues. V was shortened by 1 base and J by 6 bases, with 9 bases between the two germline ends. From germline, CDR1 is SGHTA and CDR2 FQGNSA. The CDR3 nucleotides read TGTGCCAGCAGCTTAGGGACGACAGATGGCTACACCTTC. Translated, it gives CASSLGTTDGYTF.

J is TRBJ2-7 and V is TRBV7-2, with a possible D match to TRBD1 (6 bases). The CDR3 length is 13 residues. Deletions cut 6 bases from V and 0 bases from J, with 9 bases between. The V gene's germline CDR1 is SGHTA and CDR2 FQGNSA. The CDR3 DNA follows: TGTGCCAGCAGAGACAGGAGCTCCTACGAGCAGTACTTC. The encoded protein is CASRDRSSYEQYF.

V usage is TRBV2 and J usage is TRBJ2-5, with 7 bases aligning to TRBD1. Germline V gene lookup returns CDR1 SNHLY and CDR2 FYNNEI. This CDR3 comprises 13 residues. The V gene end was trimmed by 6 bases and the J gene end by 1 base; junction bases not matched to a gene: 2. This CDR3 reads CASRGDSQETQYF. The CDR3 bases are TGTGCCAGCAGGGGGGACAGCCAAGAGACCCAGTACTTC.

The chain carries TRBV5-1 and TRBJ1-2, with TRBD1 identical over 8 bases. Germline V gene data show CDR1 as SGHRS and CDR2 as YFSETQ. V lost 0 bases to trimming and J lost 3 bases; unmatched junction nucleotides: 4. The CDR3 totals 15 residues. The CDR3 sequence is CASSLAGQVYYGYTF. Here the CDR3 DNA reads TGCGCCAGCAGCTTGGCGGGACAGGTCTACTATGGCTACACCTTC.

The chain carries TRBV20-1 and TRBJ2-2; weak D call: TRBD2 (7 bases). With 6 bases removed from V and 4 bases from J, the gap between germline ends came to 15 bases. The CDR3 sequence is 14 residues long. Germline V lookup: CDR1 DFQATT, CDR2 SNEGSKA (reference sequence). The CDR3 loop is CSALAGASTGELFF. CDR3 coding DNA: TGCAGTGCCCTCGCGGGGGCGTCCACCGGGGAGCTGTTTTTT.